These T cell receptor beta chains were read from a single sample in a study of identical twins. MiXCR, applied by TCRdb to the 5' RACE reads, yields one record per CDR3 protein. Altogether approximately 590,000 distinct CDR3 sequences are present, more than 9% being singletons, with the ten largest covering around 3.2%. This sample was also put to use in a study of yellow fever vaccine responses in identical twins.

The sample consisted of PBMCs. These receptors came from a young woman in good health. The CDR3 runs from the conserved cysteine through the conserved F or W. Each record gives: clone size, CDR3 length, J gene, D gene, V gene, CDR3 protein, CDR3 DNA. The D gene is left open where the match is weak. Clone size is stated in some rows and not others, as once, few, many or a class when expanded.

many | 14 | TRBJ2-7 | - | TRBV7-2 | CASSLDTSLYEQYF | TGTGCCAGCAGCTTAGACACGTCTTTATACGAGCAGTACTTC
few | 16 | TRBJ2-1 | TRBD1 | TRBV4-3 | CASSQGQDRAYNEQFF | TGCGCCAGCAGCCAAGGACAGGACAGGGCATACAATGAGCAGTTCTTC
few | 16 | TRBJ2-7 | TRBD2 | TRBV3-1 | CASSQDYFLAGDEQYF | TGTGCCAGCAGCCAAGATTATTTTCTAGCGGGGGACGAGCAGTACTTC
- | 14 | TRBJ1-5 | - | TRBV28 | CASSFGGDNQPQHF | TGTGCCAGCAGTTTCGGAGGAGACAATCAGCCCCAGCATTTT
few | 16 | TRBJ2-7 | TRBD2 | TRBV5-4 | CASSRSSLAGGYEQYF | TGTGCCAGCAGCCGCAGTAGTCTAGCGGGAGGGTACGAGCAGTACTTC
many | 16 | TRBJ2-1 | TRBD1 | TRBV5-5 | CASSLRGTGLGNEQFF | TGTGCCAGCAGCTTGCGTGGGACAGGGCTAGGCAATGAGCAGTTCTTC
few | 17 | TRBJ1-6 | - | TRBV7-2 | CASSSFGQGWRNSPLHF | TGTGCCAGCAGCTCCTTCGGGCAGGGGTGGAGGAATTCACCCCTCCACTTT
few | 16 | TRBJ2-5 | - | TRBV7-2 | CASSLVSGGRTQTQYF | TGTGCCAGCAGCTTAGTTTCGGGGGGCCGTACCCAGACCCAGTACTTC
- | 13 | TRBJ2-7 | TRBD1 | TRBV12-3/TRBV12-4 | CASSPHTGQGGYF | TGTGCCAGCAGTCCCCACACAGGACAGGGGGGGTACTTC
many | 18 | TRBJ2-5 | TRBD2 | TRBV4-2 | CASSQDPRSLAGQETQYF | TGTGCCAGCAGCCAAGATCCCCGATCTCTAGCGGGACAAGAGACCCAGTACTTC
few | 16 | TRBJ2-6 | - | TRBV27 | CASTPNRDAGANVLTF | TGTGCCAGCACCCCGAACAGGGATGCTGGGGCCAACGTCCTGACTTTC
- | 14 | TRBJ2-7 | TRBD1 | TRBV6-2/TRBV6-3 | CASSRQGRTYEQYF | TGTGCCAGCAGCCGACAGGGGCGGACCTACGAGCAGTACTTC
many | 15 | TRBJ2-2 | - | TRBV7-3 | CASSMGGRDTGELFF | TGTGCCAGCAGCATGGGGGGCCGCGACACCGGGGAGCTGTTTTTT
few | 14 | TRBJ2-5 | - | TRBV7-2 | CASSLAQGPGTQYF | TGTGCCAGCAGCTTAGCACAGGGTCCGGGGACCCAGTACTTC
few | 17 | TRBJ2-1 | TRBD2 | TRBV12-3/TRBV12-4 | CASSFGLSGSVWAEQFF | TGTGCCAGCAGTTTTGGCCTTAGCGGGAGCGTCTGGGCTGAGCAGTTCTTC
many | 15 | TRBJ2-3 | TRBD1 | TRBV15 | CATSGEMGQGATQYF | TGTGCCACCAGCGGAGAGATGGGACAGGGCGCTACGCAGTATTTT
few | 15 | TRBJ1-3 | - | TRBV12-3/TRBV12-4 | CASSLGPIDGNTIYF | TGTGCCAGCAGTTTGGGGCCTATCGATGGAAACACCATATATTTT
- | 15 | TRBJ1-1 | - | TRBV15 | CATSRDRVPNTEAFF | TGTGCCACCAGCAGAGATCGGGTACCGAACACTGAAGCTTTCTTT
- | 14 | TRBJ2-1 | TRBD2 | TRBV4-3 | CASRHLTSGNEQFF | TGCGCCAGCAGGCACCTCACTAGCGGCAATGAGCAGTTCTTC
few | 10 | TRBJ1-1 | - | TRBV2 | CASRATEAFF | TGTGCCAGCCGGGCCACTGAAGCTTTCTTT
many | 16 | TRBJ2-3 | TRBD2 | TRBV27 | CASSSLAGGSTDTQYF | TGTGCCAGCAGTTCTTTAGCGGGGGGGAGCACAGATACGCAGTATTTT
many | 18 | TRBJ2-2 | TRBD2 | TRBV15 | CATSGSKLVGGGTGELFF | TGTGCCACCAGCGGATCTAAGTTGGTTGGCGGGGGCACCGGGGAGCTGTTTTTT
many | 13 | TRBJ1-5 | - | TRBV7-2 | CASRRGPNQPQHF | TGTGCCAGCAGGAGGGGTCCGAATCAGCCCCAGCATTTT
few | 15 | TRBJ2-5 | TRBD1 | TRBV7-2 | CASSLADRGGETQYF | TGTGCCAGCAGCTTAGCCGACAGGGGAGGCGAGACCCAGTACTTC